A single TCR beta chain is shown here with its context. Its antigen is not identified. TCRdb analysed the reads with MiXCR anew, one entry per CDR3 protein. The profile shows roughly 110,000 distinct CDR3 sequences, 30% of them singletons. The data originate from a study of T cell repertoires in cytomegalovirus infection. Overall study context: Newly reported HLA-C-restricted and thoroughly characterized HLA-B-restricted CMV epitopes were employed. The public TCR beta signatures pointed to both CMV infection and matching HLA type. Whole-study results and caveats: Frequencies of public TCR beta families were cumulated, and this identified carriers of CMV plus the relevant HLA. Dominating the ex vivo response were TCR beta clonotypes that were CMV-specific and HLA-C-restricted.

The germline CDR1 and CDR2 sequences are SGHVS and FQNEAQ. The V gene lost 0 bases and the J gene lost 6 bases, with 18 bases spanning the gap. This CDR3 is 17 amino acids long. The TCR originated in a human donor in good health (CMV status not recorded). Some clones in this sample may be carry-over from other donors' samples. The source material was CD8+ T cells from cultured PBMCs, sampled from culture after CMV antigen stimulation. The chain has TRBV7-8 and TRBJ2-1; D is perhaps TRBD1 (5 bases). CDR3 protein: CASSLALYQGTTNEQFF. CDR3 coding DNA: TGTGCCAGCAGCTTAGCGCTTTATCAGGGAACCACCAATGAGCAGTTCTTC. The whole variable domain, remainder taken from reference TRBV7-8 and TRBJ2-1, is GAGVSQSPRYKVAKRGQDVALRCDPISGHVSLFWYQQALGQGPEFLTYFQNEAQLDKSGLPSDRFFAERPEGSVSTLKIQRTQQEDSAVYLCASSLALYQGTTNEQFFGPGTRLTVL.